The source of this T cell receptor (beta chain) is a study of cytomegalovirus exposure and HLA in healthy donors. Study-level information: Early released data had about 85 million unique TCRs, all coming from HLA-typed donors.

As concerns this clone: Its antigen is unknown.

General observations from the study: Reports described diagnosis of cytomegalovirus status by the classifier as highly specific and sensitive.

Use of 60 Vbeta and 13 Jbeta primers characterized the PCR. Clones were read by immunoSEQ multiplex PCR, and TCRdb kept only the in-frame ones, dropping some. This sample carries around 150,000 clones, about 79% of them seen once, and the ten largest clones take about 1%. The sequence derives from a woman aged 45-60 years in good health and CMV-seropositive. The sample comprised PBMCs.

Here the CDR3 reads CASSPLISSGNTEAFF. As DNA, the CDR3 is TGTGCCAGCTCACCACTTATTAGCTCGGGGAACACTGAAGCTTTCTTT. V and J are TRBV18 and TRBJ1-1; D is undetermined. V was shortened by 1 base and J by 1 base, with 13 bases between the two germline ends. The CDR3 runs 16 residues. CDR1 is KGHSH, CDR2 LQKENI, per germline.